This passage covers 29 T cell receptor beta chains from one sample sequenced in a study of post-analysis software for immune sequencing data. Broader study findings: Compared with controls, patients had more of 4 to 6 TRBV segments, including TRBV5-6, TRBV5-1 and TRBV20-1.

Every TCR beta cDNA library bore unique molecular identifiers. TCRdb re-called the PCR reads through MiXCR, storing one row per CDR3 protein. This sample has roughly 600,000 distinct CDR3 sequences, with roughly 45% found just once. These receptors lack a known antigen. Specimen: blood. The receptors originated from a girl under 18 with multiple sclerosis.

The sample holds a few counts of this clonotype. The gene calls are TRBV7-2 and TRBJ1-2; possibly TRBD1 for D (5 bases). Germline V gene lookup returns CDR1 SGHTA and CDR2 FQGNSA. CDR3 size: 16 residues. V lost 5 bases, J lost 4 bases, and 20 bases lay in between. CDR3 residues: CASSPAQGTLGYGYTF. Here the CDR3 DNA reads TGTGCCAGCAGCCCCGCGCAGGGCACACTCGGCTATGGCTACACCTTC.

To note about this clonotype: At one boundary the junction diverges from the germline segment, which might be a read error. V and J are TRBV9 and TRBJ2-3; 12 positions agree with TRBD2. The germline CDR1 and CDR2 sequences are SGDLS and YYNGEE. The CDR3 contains 15 residues. CDR3 in amino acids: CTSSDSLAGGDTQYF. CDR3 coding DNA: TGTACCAGCAGCGATTCACTAGCGGGGGGAGATACGCAGTATTTT.

The chain couples TRBV24-1 to TRBJ1-5; D is perhaps TRBD1 (6 bases). CDR3 length: 14 amino acids. CDR1 KGHDR and CDR2 SFDVKD come from the germline V gene. The V gene lost 8 bases and the J gene lost 5 bases, with 15 bases spanning the gap. In DNA, the CDR3 is TGTGCCACCATCCGTCGGGGGGCCCATCAGCCCCAGCATTTT. Protein sequence: CATIRRGAHQPQHF.

V is TRBV20-1 and J is TRBJ2-7; unclear D gene. This CDR3 contains 15 residues. The V gene lost 0 bases and the J gene lost 10 bases, with 22 bases spanning the gap. Germline values: CDR1 DFQATT, CDR2 SNEGSKA (reference sequence). CDR3 nucleotides: TGCAGTGCTAGAGAGGATGGGTATTTATATCAGCCCCAGTACTTC. It is translated as CSAREDGYLYQPQYF.

This clonotype came up a few times. The V gene is TRBV7-2, the J gene TRBJ1-4; D is unresolved. Trimming cost V 3 bases and J 5 bases, with 7 bases left between them. The CDR3 runs to 13 residues. Germline CDR1 SGHTA, CDR2 FQGNSA. The CDR3 nucleotides are TGTGCCAGCAGCTTTGGAGGGAATGAAAAACTGTTTTTT. Protein: CASSFGGNEKLFF.

V gene TRBV3-1 combines with J gene TRBJ1-2, with D unresolved. The V end was cut by 10 bases, the J end by 1 base, with 10 bases between. This CDR3 spans 12 amino acids. Per germline, CDR1 LGHDT and CDR2 YNNKEL (reference sequence). The CDR3 region is CATVGLNYGYTF. The CDR3 coding sequence is TGTGCCACCGTAGGACTTAACTATGGCTACACCTTC.

The chain links TRBV20-1 to TRBJ2-1; D call uncertain. CDR1 is DFQATT, CDR2 SNEGSKA, per germline (reference sequence). There are 12 residues in the CDR3. V lost 6 bases to trimming and J lost 8 bases, with 14 bases between them. The CDR3 loop reads CSASQAADEQFF. CDR3 nucleotide sequence: TGCAGTGCCAGCCAGGCCGCCGATGAGCAGTTCTTC.

In its sample, this clonotype was seen a few times. The chain combines TRBV15 with TRBJ2-5; 14 bases align to TRBD2. With 3 bases clipped from V and 0 bases from J, the junction kept 9 bases outside the gene matches. Germline V lookup: CDR1 LNHNV, CDR2 YYDKDF (reference sequence). CDR3 length: 19 amino acids. CDR3 coding DNA: TGTGCCACCAGCAGGTCGGGACTAGCGGGGGCCCTGTACCAAGAGACCCAGTACTTC. Its translation: CATSRSGLAGALYQETQYF.

The chain combines TRBV5-1 with TRBJ2-2; TRBD1 agrees at 9 bases. CDR1 SGHRS and CDR2 YFSETQ come from the germline V gene. V shed 1 base, J shed 3 bases, and the junction held 1 base outside the gene matches. The CDR3 is made up of 15 amino acids. CDR3 coding DNA: TGCGCCAGCAGCTTGAGGACAGGGGACACCGGGGAGCTGTTTTTT. The encoded protein is CASSLRTGDTGELFF.

This chain connects TRBV3-1 to TRBJ1-1; D unclear. Germline V gives CDR1 LGHDT, CDR2 YNNKEL (reference sequence). The CDR3 has 17 amino acids. V dropped 1 base and J dropped 0 bases, with 15 bases sitting between them. The CDR3 DNA reads as TGTGCCAGCAGCCAAGGCCTCCTCGAGGTTATGAACACTGAAGCTTTCTTT. The encoded protein is CASSQGLLEVMNTEAFF.

The V and J genes are TRBV7-9 and TRBJ2-4, with TRBD2 identical over 14 bases. CDR3 size: 17 residues. Germline V gives CDR1 SEHNR, CDR2 FQNEAQ (reference sequence). With 6 bases clipped from V and 5 bases from J, the junction kept 9 bases outside the gene matches. CDR3 coding DNA: TGTGCCAGCAGGGTGCACCCGGGACTAGCGGGGGAAAACATTCAGTACTTC. It codes for CASRVHPGLAGENIQYF. The entire variable domain, with the rest obtained from reference TRBV7-9 and TRBJ2-4, is as follows: DTGVSQNPRHKITKRGQNVTFRCDPISEHNRLYWYRQTLGQGPEFLTYFQNEAQLEKSRLLSDRFSAERPKGSFSTLEIQRTEQGDSAMYLCASRVHPGLAGENIQYFGAGTRLSVL.

The chain employs TRBV20-1 and TRBJ2-7; D gene unclear. This CDR3 contains 16 residues. Germline V gene data show CDR1 as DFQATT and CDR2 as SNEGSKA (reference sequence). The ends were cut back, 0 bases at V and 2 bases at J, with 17 bases in the middle. CDR3 DNA: TGCAGTGCTAGAGAAGGTCACTCCCCTGGCGCCTACGAGCAGTACTTC. Encoded protein: CSAREGHSPGAYEQYF.

The rearrangement joins TRBV12-3 or TRBV12-4 to TRBJ1-1, with 7 bases aligning to TRBD1. V gave up 5 bases and J gave up 11 bases; unmatched junction bases: 17. The length of the CDR3 is 15 residues. CDR3 nucleotide sequence: TGTGCCAGCAGTCCCCCCGCTCAGGGGGTGCCTAAGGCTTTCTTT. Protein sequence: CASSPPAQGVPKAFF.

Only a few counts were recorded for this clonotype. The gene calls are TRBV6-5 and TRBJ1-2, with 10 bases aligning to TRBD1. The CDR3 is 14 residues long. The ends lost 5 bases at V and 8 bases at J; junction bases unmatched: 8. The germline V gene encodes CDR1 MNHEY and CDR2 SVGAGI. The DNA of the CDR3 is TGTGCCAGCAGTGGCGACAGGGGGCGATGGGGCTACACCTTC. Translation: CASSGDRGRWGYTF.

This clonotype has more than one count but fewer than ten. This chain joins TRBV20-1 and TRBJ2-3; 11 bases line up with TRBD2. The germline V gene has CDR1 DFQATT and CDR2 SNEGSKA (reference sequence). The CDR3 consists of 15 residues. V was pared by 4 bases and J by 4 bases, with 7 bases of the junction left unmatched. The DNA for the CDR3 is TGCAGTGCTACGGGACTAGCGGAGATTTCAGATACGCAGTATTTT. This translates into CSATGLAEISDTQYF.

The sample holds a few counts of this clonotype. The genes are TRBV5-1 and TRBJ2-1, with 9 bases lining up with TRBD1. With 0 bases clipped from V and 4 bases from J, the junction kept 5 bases outside the gene matches. This CDR3 has 16 amino acids. CDR1 is SGHRS, CDR2 YFSETQ, per germline. DNA of the CDR3: TGCGCCAGCAGCTTGGGTCGGGACAGGGCATACAATGAGCAGTTCTTC. It encodes CASSLGRDRAYNEQFF.

The chain couples TRBV24-1 to TRBJ1-5, with D maybe TRBD1 (5 bases). The length of the CDR3 is 15 residues. Per germline, CDR1 KGHDR and CDR2 SFDVKD. The germline V and J ends were trimmed by 2 bases and 2 bases, with 9 bases remaining between them. This CDR3 is CATSDWGSGNQPQHF. The CDR3 bases are TGTGCCACCAGTGATTGGGGGAGCGGCAATCAGCCCCAGCATTTT.

CDR3 sequence (DNA): TGCGCCAGCGGCGAACAGGGAGGGGACTACAATGAGCAGTTCTTC. Encoded protein: CASGEQGGDYNEQFF. The chain employs TRBV5-1 and TRBJ2-1, with D possibly being TRBD2 (7 bases). CDR3 length equals 15 residues. Germline CDR1 SGHRS, CDR2 YFSETQ. Trimming pared 7 bases from V and 3 bases from J, leaving 17 bases between.

This sequence joins TRBV10-2 and TRBJ2-7, with 8 bases that match TRBD1. Germline lookup yields CDR1 WSHSY and CDR2 SAAADI. This CDR3 has 16 residues. V trimming: 7 bases; J trimming: 1 base; junction bases outside the gene matches: 12. For the CDR3, the DNA is TGCGCCAGCACAAGCTACTCAGGGGGCCCATCCTACGAGCAGTACTTC. This sequence encodes CASTSYSGGPSYEQYF.

The chain carries TRBV4-1 and TRBJ2-1; a possible D gene is TRBD2 (6 bases). Germline V gene sequence: CDR1 MGHRA, CDR2 YSYEKL. Trimming cost V 4 bases and J 5 bases, with 15 bases left between them. The CDR3 has 15 amino acids. CDR3 DNA: TGCGCCAGCAGCCCCTACAGCGCTAGCGACAATGAGCAGTTCTTC. This codes for CASSPYSASDNEQFF.

This clonotype has only a few counts. V and J are TRBV20-1 and TRBJ1-2; 10 bases are shared with TRBD1. V shed 5 bases, J shed 6 bases, and the junction held 6 bases outside the gene matches. This CDR3 has 13 residues. Germline V gene sequence: CDR1 DFQATT, CDR2 SNEGSKA (reference sequence). The CDR3 DNA reads TGCAGTGCTGTCCGGGACAGGGGTGATGGCTACACCTTC. Its protein is CSAVRDRGDGYTF.

This clonotype was counted a few times. The V call is TRBV12-3 or TRBV12-4, the J call TRBJ1-5; 9 bases align to TRBD1. Trimming cost V 4 bases and J 6 bases; bases outside gene matches: 7. The CDR3 loop spans 15 amino acids. The CDR3 spells CASSSGQGIGQPQHF. In nucleotides, the CDR3 is TGTGCCAGCAGTTCCGGACAGGGGATAGGTCAGCCCCAGCATTTT.

This sequence joins TRBV2 and TRBJ2-1, with D unresolved. This CDR3 spans 13 amino acids. Germline assignment: CDR1 SNHLY and CDR2 FYNNEI. With 6 bases removed from V and 8 bases from J, the gap between germline ends came to 14 bases. The CDR3 coding sequence is TGTGCCAGCAGGGCCCTTGGTGAGGATGAGCAGTTCTTC. This codes for CASRALGEDEQFF.

This clonotype occurred many times. This sequence joins TRBV4-1 and TRBJ2-4, with 8 bases that match TRBD1. Unmatched junction bases numbered 11, after V lost 1 base and J lost 9 bases. The CDR3 is 16 residues long. Germline CDR1 is MGHRA and CDR2 is YSYEKL. CDR3 nucleotides: TGCGCCAGCAGCCAAGGACAGGGGCCACTATGGGGCATTCAGTACTTC. Translating it yields CASSQGQGPLWGIQYF.

This clonotype occurred once. The chain links TRBV10-3 to TRBJ2-1; 8 nucleotides align to TRBD2. The CDR3 length is 15 residues. Per the germline V gene, CDR1 is ENHRY and CDR2 is SYGVKD. The ends lost 5 bases at V and 8 bases at J; junction bases unmatched: 11. CDR3 loop: CAISPGLEASHEQFF. The CDR3 DNA sequence: TGTGCCATCAGTCCGGGACTAGAAGCTTCGCATGAGCAGTTCTTC.

This clonotype was seen a single time. The genes are TRBV21-1 and TRBJ2-3; the table calls TRBD2, which could not be checked here. TRBV21-1 is labeled a pseudogene. CDR3 length: 16 residues. CDR3 in DNA: TGTGCCAGCAGCGAAGAGCCGGGAGGGCCAGAAGATACGCAGTATTTT. Its translation is CASSEEPGGPEDTQYF.

V gene TRBV5-1 combines with J gene TRBJ1-2; D might be TRBD1 (6 bases). The CDR3 is made up of 16 amino acids. Germline values: CDR1 SGHRS, CDR2 YFSETQ. V was cut by 4 bases and J by 5 bases, with 21 bases left in between. The chain's CDR3 is CASSPEPRDTLYGYTF. CDR3 DNA: TGCGCCAGCAGCCCGGAACCCCGGGACACCCTATATGGCTACACCTTC.

This clonotype was recorded a few times. This rearrangement joins TRBV7-6 to TRBJ2-3, with D unresolved. The ends were cut back, 4 bases at V and 10 bases at J, with 12 bases in the middle. This CDR3 has 12 amino acids. Per germline, CDR1 SGHVS and CDR2 FNYEAQ. As DNA, the CDR3 is TGTGCCAGCAGCTATGACCGAAGCCCGCAGTATTTT. Translated: CASSYDRSPQYF.

The chain links TRBV4-2 to TRBJ2-3; 12 nucleotides match TRBD2. J was trimmed by 14 bases and V by 4 bases; bases with no gene match: 10. Germline CDR1 and CDR2: LGHNA and YNFKEQ. The CDR3 consists of 14 residues. CDR3 residues: CASSPSSGRAAMYF. The CDR3 DNA reads TGTGCCAGCAGCCCGTCTAGCGGGAGGGCCGCTATGTATTTT.